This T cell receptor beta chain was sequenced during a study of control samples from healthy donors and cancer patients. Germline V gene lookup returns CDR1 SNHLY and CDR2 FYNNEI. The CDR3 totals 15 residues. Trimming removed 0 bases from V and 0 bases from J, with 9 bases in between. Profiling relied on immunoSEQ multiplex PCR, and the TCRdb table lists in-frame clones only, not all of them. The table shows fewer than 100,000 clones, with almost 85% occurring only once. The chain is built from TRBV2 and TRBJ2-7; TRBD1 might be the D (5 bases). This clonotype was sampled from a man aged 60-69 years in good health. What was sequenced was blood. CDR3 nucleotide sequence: TGTGCCAGCAGTGAAGCTGAGACAGACTCCTACGAGCAGTACTTC. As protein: CASSEAETDSYEQYF.